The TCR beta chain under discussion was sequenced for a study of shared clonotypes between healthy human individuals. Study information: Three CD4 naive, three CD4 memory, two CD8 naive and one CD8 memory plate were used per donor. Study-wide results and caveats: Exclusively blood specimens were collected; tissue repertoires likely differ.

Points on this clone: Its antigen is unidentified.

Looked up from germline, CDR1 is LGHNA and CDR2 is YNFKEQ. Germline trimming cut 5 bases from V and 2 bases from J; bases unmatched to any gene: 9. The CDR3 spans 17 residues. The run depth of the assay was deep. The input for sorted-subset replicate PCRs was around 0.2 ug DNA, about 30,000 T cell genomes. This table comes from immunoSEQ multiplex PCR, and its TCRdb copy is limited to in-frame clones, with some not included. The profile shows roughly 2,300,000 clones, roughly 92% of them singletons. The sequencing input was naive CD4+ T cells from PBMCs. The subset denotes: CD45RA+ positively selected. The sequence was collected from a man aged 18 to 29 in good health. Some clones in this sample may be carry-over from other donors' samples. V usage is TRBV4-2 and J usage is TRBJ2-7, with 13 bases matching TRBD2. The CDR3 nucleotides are TGTGCCAGCAGCGGCGGACTAGCGGGAGTCGAGCCCTACGAGCAGTACTTC. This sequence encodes CASSGGLAGVEPYEQYF.